These 18 T cell receptor beta chains share one sample of origin, sequenced in a study of shared clonotypes between healthy human individuals. Naive CD8 populations comprised CD45RO-negative cells positively selected for CCR7, excluding terminally differentiated effector memory CD45RA+ cells. Using immunoSEQ multiplex PCR, the repertoire was profiled, and TCRdb retains in-frame clones only, with some absent. The top ten hold 24% of the sample, which has about 680,000 clones, around 90% seen once. The sample taken for sequencing was naive CD8+ T cells sorted from blood. These receptors all stem from a young man in good health.

V and J are TRBV29-1 and TRBJ2-5; TRBD2 agrees at 7 bases. This CDR3 contains 15 residues. Trimming removed 2 bases from V and 2 bases from J; junction bases left unmatched: 8. Germline V gives CDR1 SQVTM, CDR2 ANQGSEA. The CDR3 sequence: CSVEKGLWGQETQYF. As DNA, the CDR3 is TGCAGCGTTGAAAAGGGACTATGGGGTCAAGAGACCCAGTACTTC.

V usage is TRBV30 and J usage is TRBJ2-1, with 11 bases matching TRBD2. The CDR3 has 17 amino acids. Trimming took 3 bases from V and 3 from J; bases not matched to a gene: 10. CDR1 is GTSNPN and CDR2 is SVGIG in the germline V gene (reference sequence). In nucleotides, the CDR3 is TGTGCCTGGAGCGACGCACCGGGACTAGCGGTCTACAATGAGCAGTTCTTC. Protein: CAWSDAPGLAVYNEQFF.

The chain combines TRBV28 with TRBJ1-1; D gene uncertain. In germline, CDR1 is MDHEN, CDR2 SYDVKM. There are 15 residues in the CDR3. V lost 5 bases and J 2 bases, leaving 15 bases between the germline ends. The CDR3 DNA reads as TGTGCCAGCAGTCCGAGACAAGTCCTAAACACTGAAGCTTTCTTT. This codes for CASSPRQVLNTEAFF.

The CDR3, as DNA: TGTGCCAGCAGTATCGATCCGGGACCGAGAAACTATGGCTACACCTTC. Its protein product is CASSIDPGPRNYGYTF. This chain joins TRBV28 and TRBJ1-2, with TRBD1 as a possible D gene (5 bases). CDR3 length equals 16 residues. Trimming stripped 5 bases from V and 2 bases from J, with 18 bases between. CDR1 and CDR2 from the germline V gene are MDHEN and SYDVKM.

The count of this clone is one. This chain uses TRBV13 with TRBJ2-1; D tentatively reads TRBD1 or TRBD2 (5 bases each). Germline V gene lookup returns CDR1 PRHDT and CDR2 FYEKMQ (reference sequence). Trimming pared 5 bases from V and 7 bases from J, leaving 12 bases between. The CDR3 consists of 13 residues. The CDR3 DNA sequence: TGTGCCAGCAGCACCCGGGGCAGGAATGAGCAGTTCTTC. Its protein product is CASSTRGRNEQFF.

The rearrangement uses TRBV5-5 and TRBJ2-5; 9 nucleotides line up with TRBD1. The CDR3 is 16 residues long. J was trimmed by 4 bases and V by 3 bases; bases with no gene match: 10. The V gene's germline CDR1 is SGHKS and CDR2 YYEKEE (reference sequence). The CDR3 region is CASSWGRGQGLETQYF. DNA for the CDR3: TGTGCCAGCAGCTGGGGTAGGGGACAGGGTTTAGAGACCCAGTACTTC. Drawing the rest from reference TRBV5-5 and TRBJ2-5, the complete variable domain is DAGVTQSPTHLIKTRGQQVTLRCSPISGHKSVSWYQQVLGQGPQFIFQYYEKEERGRGNFPDRFSARQFPNYSSELNVNALLLGDSALYLCASSWGRGQGLETQYFGPGTRLLVL.

The rearrangement joins TRBV2 to TRBJ2-3; either TRBD1 or TRBD2 may fit D (5 bases each). The CDR3 is made up of 14 amino acids. Trimming shortened V by 8 bases and J by 3 bases, and 15 bases separated the two germline ends. CDR1 is SNHLY and CDR2 is FYNNEI in the germline V gene. For the CDR3, the DNA is TGTGCCAGCCCTTCCGGGGCCGGGACAGATACGCAGTATTTT. Its translation is CASPSGAGTDTQYF.

This chain links TRBV7-6 with TRBJ2-2; D gene unclear. This CDR3 comprises 13 residues. The V gene's germline CDR1 is SGHVS and CDR2 FNYEAQ. V shed 1 base and J shed 2 bases, with 2 bases lying between them. The CDR3 protein is CASSLDNTGELFF. The CDR3 DNA sequence: TGTGCCAGCAGCTTAGACAACACCGGGGAGCTGTTTTTT.

This chain links TRBV7-9 with TRBJ2-2, with 7 bases lining up with TRBD1. V shed 2 bases, J shed 5 bases, and the junction held 8 bases outside the gene matches. Germline-derived CDR1 and CDR2 are SEHNR and FQNEAQ (reference sequence). The CDR3 loop spans 16 amino acids. The CDR3 nucleotides are TGTGCCAGCAGCTTATCACCGGGACAGACAACCGGGGAGCTGTTTTTT. Translated, it gives CASSLSPGQTTGELFF.

This chain connects TRBV28 to TRBJ2-3; D remains unclear. The CDR3 has 15 residues. V was clipped by 3 bases and J by 6 bases, with 16 bases between them. Germline V gene data show CDR1 as MDHEN and CDR2 as SYDVKM. The CDR3 is CASSFPDDPRDTQYF. In DNA, the CDR3 is TGTGCCAGCAGTTTTCCGGACGACCCAAGGGATACGCAGTATTTT.

The J gene is TRBJ2-3, the V gene TRBV27, with TRBD2 matching 15 bases. The CDR3 is made up of 18 amino acids. Germline V lookup: CDR1 MNHEY, CDR2 SMNVEV (reference sequence). V gave up 5 bases and J gave up 5 bases; unmatched junction bases: 11. The CDR3 coding sequence is TGTGCCAGCAGTATACTCTCCGGACTAGCGGGAGGGGTAGATACGCAGTATTTT. It yields the protein CASSILSGLAGGVDTQYF.

The chain joins TRBV4-3 to TRBJ2-1; a weak D match, TRBD2 (6 bases). Trimming left V 1 base short and J 1 base short, with 14 bases between. CDR1 and CDR2 (germline): LGHNA, YSLEER. The CDR3 totals 17 residues. The CDR3 sequence: CASSQGLSSASYNEQFF. Written as DNA, the CDR3 is TGCGCCAGCAGCCAAGGGTTATCTAGCGCATCCTACAATGAGCAGTTCTTC.

The chain uses TRBV2 and TRBJ1-5; no reliable D call. The CDR3 extends over 11 amino acids. The ends were cut back, 3 bases at V and 4 bases at J, with 1 base in the middle. CDR1 and CDR2 from the germline V gene are SNHLY and FYNNEI. CDR3 residues: CASSDNQPQHF. The CDR3 coding sequence is TGTGCCAGCAGTGATAATCAGCCCCAGCATTTT.

V gene TRBV5-1 combines with J gene TRBJ2-5, with TRBD2 matching 8 bases. After removal of 3 bases from V and 2 bases from J, the junction contained 9 bases not matched to a gene. Germline V gene lookup returns CDR1 SGHRS and CDR2 YFSETQ. The CDR3 runs 16 residues. The CDR3 nucleotides are TGCGCCAGCAGCTGGCCGGCAGCGGGAGAACAAGAGACCCAGTACTTC. It yields the protein CASSWPAAGEQETQYF.

V usage is TRBV21-1 and J usage is TRBJ1-5. TRBV21-1 is a pseudogene segment. The CDR3 has 16 amino acids. The CDR3 nucleotides are TGTGCCAGCACCCTCCGGGGAAACGCTTGGAGTCAGCCCCAGCATTTT. Translating gives CASTLRGNAWSQPQHF.

The gene calls are TRBV29-1 and TRBJ2-2; 13 bases line up with TRBD2. The CDR3 has 16 amino acids. Per germline, CDR1 SQVTM and CDR2 ANQGSEA. With 2 bases clipped from V and 6 bases from J, the junction kept 6 bases outside the gene matches. As DNA, the CDR3 is TGCAGCGTTGAATGGACTAGCGGGAGTGTCGCCGGGGAGCTGTTTTTT. Translating gives CSVEWTSGSVAGELFF.

The rearrangement uses TRBV7-6 and TRBJ2-7, with TRBD1 matching over 8 bases. The CDR3 consists of 15 residues. Trimming took 1 base from V and 2 from J; bases not matched to a gene: 4. CDR1 SGHVS and CDR2 FNYEAQ come from the germline V gene. Here the CDR3 reads CASSLERTGTYEQYF. In DNA, the CDR3 is TGTGCCAGCAGCTTAGAGAGGACAGGGACCTACGAGCAGTACTTC. Looking up the rest from reference TRBV7-6 and TRBJ2-7 gives the full variable domain: GAGVSQSPRYKVTKRGQDVALRCDPISGHVSLYWYRQALGQGPEFLTYFNYEAQQDKSGLPNDRFSAERPEGSISTLTIQRTEQRDSAMYRCASSLERTGTYEQYFGPGTRLTVT.

The sample holds a few counts of this clone. V and J are TRBV4-2 and TRBJ2-7, with D perhaps TRBD2 (6 bases). The V gene lost 5 bases and the J gene lost 5 bases, with 19 bases spanning the gap. CDR3 size: 15 residues. Germline CDR1 reads LGHNA; CDR2 reads YNFKEQ. CDR3 region: CASSSSLGSNNEQYF. Here the CDR3 DNA reads TGTGCCAGCAGCTCCTCCCTCGGGAGTAATAACGAGCAGTACTTC.